This T cell receptor (beta chain) was obtained from a study of cytomegalovirus exposure and HLA in healthy donors. Study-wide results and caveats: There were some V segments, including TRBV6-2 and TRBV6-3, excluded as indistinguishable. Per published accounts, TCR beta sequences correctly predicted the HLA-A and HLA-B alleles of most subjects. Associated with cytomegalovirus, according to the listing, were 150 to 200 TCR beta chains.

Remarks on this clone: The antigen remains unidentified.

The V gene's germline CDR1 is SGHRS and CDR2 YFSETQ. V was clipped by 4 bases and J by 2 bases; unmatched bases: 9. The CDR3 loop spans 16 amino acids. A multiplex PCR was run with 60 Vbeta primers and 13 Jbeta primers. As handled by the study authors: Roughly 12 million shared chains were among about 80 million unique TCR beta chains counted in a later analysis. Data came from immunoSEQ multiplex PCR; TCRdb stores just in-frame clones and leaves some out. The V and J calls and the clone size are those of that table, but D and trimming were determined from the DNA. The table has 170,000 or so clones, 84% seen once; the top ten hold 4.8%.

The V gene is TRBV5-1, the J gene TRBJ2-7, with 10 bases matching TRBD1. Source material: PBMCs. The source of this sequence is a man younger than 30 in good health and CMV-seronegative. The CDR3 DNA reads TGCGCCAGCAGCGCATTCGAGACAGGGGGCCCCTACGAGCAGTACTTC. It codes for CASSAFETGGPYEQYF.